This TCR beta chain came from a study of T cell repertoires in cytomegalovirus infection. Study observations and caveats: In two of eight donors, the top clonotype was HLA-C-restricted CMV-specific.

The CDR3 runs to 11 residues. V gave up 2 bases and J gave up 12 bases, with 8 bases separating them. Germline CDR1 SNHLY, CDR2 FYNNEI. MiXCR, applied by TCRdb to the reads, yields one record per CDR3 protein. Altogether 370,000 or so distinct CDR3 sequences are present, about 35% being singletons, with the ten largest covering less than 15%. About this clonotype itself: No antigen is known for it.

This chain joins TRBV2 and TRBJ2-1; a weak D match, TRBD1 (6 bases). This material consisted of cultured PBMCs, taken from culture after CMV antigen stimulation. This receptor was obtained from a human donor in good health (CMV status not recorded). Some clones in this sample may be carry-over from other donors' samples. CDR3: CASSEQGLQFF. In DNA form, the CDR3 reads TGTGCCAGCAGTGAACAGGGGTTGCAGTTCTTC.